This TCR beta chain is from a study of OX40 agonist ivuxolimab in advanced cancers. Whole-study context: Cohort: 80% to 85% men, mean age around 60, aged roughly 23 to 79. Findings and limits, study-wide: CD8+ T cells (on average) carried more expanded clones than CD4+ T cells. Low normalized T-cell clonal expansion also characterized some of the nonresponders.

As regards this clone: The antigen is unknown.

Data came from immunoSEQ multiplex PCR; TCRdb stores just in-frame clones and leaves some out. The data show approximately 46,000 clones, roughly three quarters seen once. V lost 1 base to trimming and J lost 2 bases, with 12 bases between them. The CDR3 runs 15 residues. CDR1 and CDR2 from the germline V gene are SGHAT and FQNNGV. The sequences come from CD4+ or CD8+ T cells sorted from blood, collected in a trial of the OX40 agonist ivuxolimab. This TCR came from an adult with an advanced solid tumor such as melanoma, head and neck, liver or kidney cancer. The chain joins TRBV11-2 to TRBJ2-7; D possibly corresponds to TRBD2 (6 bases). The DNA of the CDR3 is TGTGCCAGCAGCTTAGTTAGGGCGGGGCCCTACGAGCAGTACTTC. Amino acids: CASSLVRAGPYEQYF.